There are many counts of the clone carrying this TCR beta chain. The antigen remains unidentified. Documented time point: newly diagnosed GD, antithyroid drugs for less than 3 months. RNA isolated from PBMCs was used to make the TCR library. The record originates from a study of regulatory T cells in long-lasting Graves disease. Overall study: Antithyroid drugs had been taken by newly diagnosed Graves' patients for under 3 months. General observations from the study: What was studied was peripheral blood only, and not thyroid tissue.

Building of the TCR beta libraries involved iRepertoire HTBI primers and Arm-PCR of CDR3 regions. TCRdb ran MiXCR on the multiplex PCR reads and lists one entry per CDR3 protein. This table has some 410,000 distinct CDR3 sequences, about 17% appearing once. Germline assignment: CDR1 KGHSH and CDR2 LQKENI. The CDR3 contains 16 residues. The V and J ends lost 0 bases and 1 base respectively, with 12 bases between them. These data were likewise used in another study, on T cells in Graves' hyperthyroidism and ophthalmopathy. In that study: Any patient presenting with uncontrolled infection, other autoimmune disease, pregnancy or lactation was left out. In making diagnoses, clinical symptoms, serum thyroxine and TRAb, thyroid ultrasound and orbital computed tomography were all used.

The source was peripheral blood mononuclear cells (PBMCs), collected at new diagnosis, from a patient treated with antithyroid drugs. The rearrangement joins TRBV18 to TRBJ1-1; no reliable D call. The sequence was obtained from a young woman with Graves disease. The CDR3 sequence is CASSPPGRVENTEAFF. CDR3 nucleotides: TGTGCCAGCTCACCACCCGGGAGAGTGGAGAACACTGAAGCTTTCTTT.